This TCR beta chain was sequenced during a study of blood T cell repertoires in COVID-19. Methods used by the authors: Cell counts per sample came from amplifying reference gene primers. TCRdb keeps only in-frame clones here, not all; method: immunoSEQ multiplex PCR. V, J and clone size are those of that table, while D and trimming were read from the DNA. The sample yields fewer than 150,000 clones, around 87% seen once. Germline V lookup: CDR1 SGHNT, CDR2 YENEEA. V lost 6 bases and J lost 2, with 9 bases in between. The CDR3 runs to 13 residues. The rearrangement uses TRBV11-3 and TRBJ2-3, with D tentatively TRBD2 (5 bases). The clonotype comes from a human donor in a cohort sampled during active COVID-19. Sequencing was carried out using peripheral blood. The CDR3 DNA reads as TGTGCCAGCAGTCGGAGGTTCACAGATACGCAGTATTTT. This sequence encodes CASSRRFTDTQYF.